The present TCR beta chain was sequenced within a study of cytomegalovirus exposure and HLA in healthy donors. Whole-study context: Around 83% of around 390 genotyped donors fell in the Caucasian-associated ancestry cluster.

The CDR3 contains 17 residues. Findings and limits, study-wide: Earlier analysis looked at TCR beta V segments, and most were productive about 87% or about 30% of the time. Usually a TCR sequence was rare, but some public TCRs were found in many donors.

As regards this clone: Its antigen is not known.

The PCR used 60 Vbeta and 13 Jbeta primers. The table came from immunoSEQ multiplex PCR; TCRdb's copy has only in-frame clones and leaves some out. The top ten hold around 1.5% of the sample, which has 130,000 or so clones, 65% to 85% seen once. This clonotype originated in a woman between 18 and 29 years old in good health and CMV-seronegative. The chain couples TRBV12-2 to TRBJ2-7; TRBD2, as called in the table, went unchecked against the DNA. TRBV12-2 is tagged as a pseudogene. Sequenced input: PBMCs. The CDR3 coding sequence is TGTGCAAGTCGCTTCGGACTAGCGGGAGGCCCTCCCTACGAGCAGTACTTC. Translation gives CASRFGLAGGPPYEQYF.